These 11 T cell receptor beta chains were sequenced from one sample in a study of a mutant IDH1 vaccine in newly diagnosed glioma. Antigens of these TCRs are unknown. Assay used: immunoSEQ multiplex PCR; TCRdb lists only in-frame clones, some missing. The sample holds some 130,000 clones, about four fifths seen once. Specified time point: week 11, during vaccination. Topical imiquimod was applied with each vaccine dose, which held 300 ug of mutant IDH1 20-mer peptide. The input for sequencing was PBMCs, taken from a glioma patient whose treatment included an IDH1 peptide vaccine. The receptors here all came from a man aged 35 to 55 with glioma.

The chain links TRBV4-3 to TRBJ1-4, with D tentatively TRBD1 (5 bases). V gave up 1 base and J gave up 3 bases, with 15 bases separating them. The CDR3 runs to 17 residues. The germline V gene encodes CDR1 LGHNA and CDR2 YSLEER. The CDR3 reads CASSQGAGGTSNEKLFF. DNA for the CDR3: TGCGCCAGCAGCCAAGGGGCGGGAGGGACTTCTAATGAAAAACTGTTTTTT.

V is TRBV7-9 and J is TRBJ1-5, with D unresolved. The V end was cut by 11 bases, the J end by 2 bases, with 10 bases between. CDR3 length: 12 amino acids. CDR1 is SEHNR and CDR2 is FQNEAQ in the germline V gene (reference sequence). CDR3 nucleotides: TGTGCCGCATCTAACGGCAATCAGCCCCAGCATTTT. It is translated as CAASNGNQPQHF.

The V and J genes are TRBV25-1 and TRBJ2-7, with a possible D match to TRBD2 (6 bases). V lost 6 bases, J lost 4 bases, and 7 bases lay in between. CDR1 and CDR2 from the germline V gene are MGHDK and SYGVNS. This CDR3 has 11 amino acids. CDR3 amino acids: CASRGRYEQYF. CDR3 nucleotide sequence: TGTGCCAGCAGGGGGAGGTACGAGCAGTACTTC.

The gene calls are TRBV7-2 and TRBJ1-1; D is possibly TRBD1 (5 bases). Germline CDR1 reads SGHTA; CDR2 reads FQGNSA. This CDR3 comprises 14 residues. Trimming left V 1 base short and J 2 bases short, with 8 bases between. CDR3 nucleotides: TGTGCCAGCAGCTTAGGACAGAGAAACACTGAAGCTTTCTTT. Amino acid sequence: CASSLGQRNTEAFF. The variable domain in full, completed from reference TRBV7-2 and TRBJ1-1, reads GAGVSQSPSNKVTEKGKDVELRCDPISGHTALYWYRQSLGQGLEFLIYFQGNSAPDKSGLPSDRFSAERTGGSVSTLTIQRTQQEDSAVYLCASSLGQRNTEAFFGQGTRLTVV.

The genes are TRBV4-2 and TRBJ2-2, with 11 bases aligning to TRBD2. CDR1 is LGHNA and CDR2 is YNFKEQ in the germline V gene. V dropped 2 bases and J dropped 3; count of bases not matched to a gene: 5. The CDR3 runs 17 residues. CDR3 coding DNA: TGTGCCAGCAGCCAATATCCGGGACTAGCGGACACCGGGGAGCTGTTTTTT. Translated, it gives CASSQYPGLADTGELFF.

This chain links TRBV19 with TRBJ2-7; 10 bases agree with TRBD1. The CDR3 covers 17 residues. The V segment lost 2 bases and the J segment 9 bases; nucleotides outside the gene matches: 16. Germline values: CDR1 LNHDA, CDR2 SQIVND (reference sequence). The CDR3 reads CASSIQGQGRQTTGQYF. The CDR3 DNA sequence: TGTGCCAGTAGTATACAGGGACAGGGGCGGCAAACTACGGGGCAGTACTTC.

This chain uses TRBV27 with TRBJ2-7, with 9 bases identical to TRBD2. Germline V lookup: CDR1 MNHEY, CDR2 SMNVEV (reference sequence). Trimming cost V 7 bases and J 3 bases; bases outside gene matches: 16. The CDR3 is made up of 17 amino acids. CDR3 sequence: CASIQAGSGTSRYEQYF. In DNA form, the CDR3 reads TGTGCCAGCATCCAAGCAGGGTCCGGGACTAGCCGCTACGAGCAGTACTTC.

V is TRBV12-5 and J is TRBJ2-4; TRBD2 matches 8 bases. The CDR3 runs 18 residues. V gave up 1 base and J gave up 0 bases; unmatched junction bases: 8. Germline CDR1 reads LGHNT; CDR2 reads FRNRAP. The CDR3 DNA sequence: TGTGCTAGTGGTTTGGGACATAGCGGGACCCTAGCCAAAAACATTCAGTACTTC. It codes for CASGLGHSGTLAKNIQYF.

V is TRBV10-1 and J is TRBJ2-1; 11 nucleotides match TRBD2. Unmatched junction bases numbered 5, after V lost 2 bases and J lost 2 bases. This CDR3 has 17 residues. Germline V gives CDR1 WNHNN, CDR2 SYGVQD (reference sequence). CDR3 region: CASSEPETSGTYNEQFF. CDR3 nucleotide sequence: TGCGCCAGCAGTGAGCCGGAGACTAGCGGGACCTACAATGAGCAGTTCTTC.

The chain has TRBV12-2 and TRBJ1-1; the table assigns TRBD1, which was not confirmed against the DNA. TRBV12-2 is a listed pseudogene. This CDR3 is 15 amino acids long. The CDR3 DNA reads TGTGCAAGTCGCTTAGTCCGGGACACCATAAGTGAAGCTTTCTTT. As protein: CASRLVRDTISEAFF.

This clone was seen only once. V and J are TRBV4-3 and TRBJ1-4; the D gene is possibly TRBD1 (5 bases). The CDR3 totals 15 residues. CDR1 and CDR2 (germline): LGHNA, YSLEER. With 4 bases removed from V and 6 bases from J, the gap between germline ends came to 15 bases. The CDR3 protein is CASSLESGGDEKLFF. The CDR3 DNA sequence: TGCGCCAGCAGCCTAGAGTCCGGGGGGGATGAAAAACTGTTTTTT.